These 26 T cell receptor beta chains came from one sample sequenced in a study of identical twins. Via MiXCR, TCRdb re-called the 5' RACE reads, giving one row per CDR3 protein. The repertoire has around 1.7 million distinct CDR3 sequences, around 33% of them found once; the top ten carry 0.25% to 0.3%. The sequencing input was cord blood. Source of these receptors: a newborn girl in good health.

In its sample, this clonotype was seen a few times. The chain has TRBV28 and TRBJ2-1, with D possibly TRBD2 on 5 matching bases. V lost 6 bases to trimming and J lost 6 bases, with 15 bases between them. CDR3 size: 14 residues. Germline V CDR1 and CDR2: MDHEN, SYDVKM. The CDR3 region is CASSLRGPPNEQFF. The CDR3 DNA sequence: TGTGCCAGCAGCCTACGAGGGCCACCCAATGAGCAGTTCTTC.

V is TRBV20-1 and J is TRBJ2-5; TRBD2 aligns across 13 bases. There are 16 residues in the CDR3. CDR1 DFQATT and CDR2 SNEGSKA come from the germline V gene (reference sequence). Trimming cost V 3 bases and J 4 bases; bases outside gene matches: 8. The CDR3 loop is CSASPLLAGGLETQYF. The CDR3 bases are TGCAGTGCTAGTCCCCTACTAGCGGGAGGGCTAGAGACCCAGTACTTC.

The chain is built from TRBV7-2 and TRBJ2-7, with D possibly matching TRBD1 (5 bases). The germline CDR1 and CDR2 sequences are SGHTA and FQGNSA. CDR3 length: 15 amino acids. Trimming took off 5 bases at V and 3 bases at J, with 17 bases between the two ends. The CDR3 region has the DNA TGTGCCAGCAGCATGTCGCAGGGTAGATACTACGAGCAGTACTTC. It specifies CASSMSQGRYYEQYF.

This clonotype turned up a few times. The genes are TRBV4-1 and TRBJ2-7, with D perhaps assigned TRBD1 or TRBD2 (6 bases each). Germline values: CDR1 MGHRA, CDR2 YSYEKL. V was cut by 1 base and J by 7 bases, with 20 bases left in between. The CDR3 extends over 16 amino acids. The CDR3 here is CASSQVGGHSYNEQYF. The CDR3 bases are TGCGCCAGCAGCCAAGTAGGGGGGCACTCCTACAATGAGCAGTACTTC.

The chain has TRBV10-3 and TRBJ2-5, with TRBD2 matching over 7 bases. The CDR3 consists of 12 residues. Germline V gene lookup returns CDR1 ENHRY and CDR2 SYGVKD. V gave up 3 bases and J gave up 11 bases; unmatched junction bases: 6. The CDR3 bases are TGTGCCATCAGTGATCTCCGGGGGGAGCAGTACTTC. This sequence encodes CAISDLRGEQYF.

In this sample, this clonotype turned up once. CDR3 DNA sequence: TGCAGTGCTAGAGCCAGGGGGCTCGGGTCCCATCAGCCCCAGCATTTT. This gives the protein CSARARGLGSHQPQHF. This rearrangement joins TRBV20-1 to TRBJ1-5, with 8 bases aligning to TRBD1. CDR1 DFQATT and CDR2 SNEGSKA come from the germline V gene (reference sequence). CDR3 length equals 16 residues. The V and J ends lost 1 base and 5 bases, in that order; junction bases with no gene match: 10.

The chain combines TRBV4-2 with TRBJ1-1; D ambiguous. Germline V lookup: CDR1 LGHNA, CDR2 YNFKEQ. This CDR3 has 15 amino acids. V was cut by 0 bases and J by 1 base, with 9 bases left in between. The CDR3 nucleotides read TGTGCCAGCAGCCAAGAGGTCTTCAGGAACACTGAAGCTTTCTTT. Translating it yields CASSQEVFRNTEAFF.

In its sample, this clonotype was seen many times. The chain has TRBV3-1 and TRBJ2-1; D may be TRBD1 (5 bases). V shed 2 bases and J shed 7 bases, with 6 bases lying between them. The CDR3 loop spans 12 amino acids. Germline V CDR1 and CDR2: LGHDT, YNNKEL (reference sequence). The CDR3 loop is CASSQSGNEQFF. As DNA, the CDR3 is TGTGCCAGCAGCCAATCAGGGAATGAGCAGTTCTTC.

The rearrangement links TRBV25-1 to TRBJ2-1; TRBD2 aligns across 11 bases. The V gene's germline CDR1 is MGHDK and CDR2 SYGVNS. The CDR3 length is 16 residues. J gave up 6 bases and V 2 bases, and 6 bases lay outside the gene matches. CDR3 DNA: TGTGCCAGCAGTGAAATTAGCGGGGGGGCGTTCAATGAGCAGTTCTTC. Its translation is CASSEISGGAFNEQFF.

The chain carries TRBV4-1 and TRBJ2-5; 9 nucleotides align to TRBD1. The DNA end is more similar to TRBJ2-4, so the J call may be wrong. CDR3 length equals 17 residues. Germline loops: CDR1 MGHRA, CDR2 YSYEKL. The CDR3, as DNA: TGCGCCAGCAGCCCCCGGGACAGGGCTTCCAATTTCAACATTCAGTACTTC. The encoded protein is CASSPRDRASNFNIQYF.

The rearrangement uses TRBV6-1 and TRBJ2-4, with D perhaps assigned TRBD1 or TRBD2 (6 bases each). The DNA end is more similar to TRBJ2-7, so the J call may be wrong. Germline V gene sequence: CDR1 MNHNS, CDR2 SASEGT. The CDR3 is 14 residues long. The CDR3 spells CASSEARDNYEQYF. In DNA, the CDR3 is TGTGCCAGCAGTGAAGCGCGGGACAACTACGAGCAGTACTTC.

The rearrangement joins TRBV28 to TRBJ2-1, with D perhaps given as TRBD1 or TRBD2 (5 bases each). The CDR3 runs 15 residues. The V gene's germline CDR1 is MDHEN and CDR2 SYDVKM. Trimming removed 5 bases from V and 4 bases from J, with 15 bases in between. The CDR3 loop is CASSRAGTEYNEQFF. The CDR3 DNA follows: TGTGCCAGCAGTAGGGCCGGGACCGAATACAATGAGCAGTTCTTC.

Worth noting for this clonotype: The junction does not match germline at one end; this may be a read error. This chain uses TRBV6-7 with TRBJ2-5, with D uncertain. TRBV6-7 is an ORF for which the function is uncertain. The CDR3 runs 13 residues. CDR3 region: CASRTALEEAQYF. The CDR3 DNA reads TGTGCCAGCAGAACAGCCTTAGAAGAGGCCCAGTACTTC.

Notes on this clonotype: Just one base apart from a much larger clone, this may be a read error. The chain employs TRBV28 and TRBJ2-5; the D is unclear. The CDR3 runs 12 residues. Per germline, CDR1 MDHEN and CDR2 SYDVKM. Trimming took off 5 bases at V and 11 bases at J, with 15 bases between the two ends. The CDR3 coding sequence is TGTGCCAGCAGTGGTAGCTTGGATGAGCAGTACTTC. Translation gives CASSGSLDEQYF.

This clonotype showed up just a few times. V is TRBV24-1 and J is TRBJ2-3; D remains unclear. Germline CDR1 KGHDR, CDR2 SFDVKD. The CDR3 has 14 residues. Trimming removed 3 bases at V and 0 bases at J, with 6 bases between. CDR3 region: CATSDPASTDTQYF. The CDR3 DNA is TGTGCCACCAGTGATCCGGCTAGCACAGATACGCAGTATTTT.

A remark on this clonotype: One end of the junction fails to match germline, which may point to a read error. J is TRBJ1-5 and V is TRBV6-1; maybe TRBD1 (5 bases). Germline V gene sequence: CDR1 MNHNS, CDR2 SASEGT. There are 13 residues in the CDR3. The CDR3 sequence: CASSERGGQPRHF. The CDR3 nucleotides are TGTGCCAGCAGTGAAAGGGGTGGTCAGCCCCGGCATTTT.

The chain recombines TRBV29-1 with TRBJ2-3; maybe TRBD1 (5 bases). V was cut by 4 bases and J by 0 bases, with 11 bases left in between. In germline, CDR1 is SQVTM, CDR2 ANQGSEA. The CDR3 length is 14 residues. CDR3 sequence: CSVGTAGSTDTQYF. CDR3 nucleotides: TGCAGCGTTGGGACCGCAGGGAGCACAGATACGCAGTATTTT.

This clonotype has more than one count but fewer than ten. V is TRBV7-9 and J is TRBJ1-2; D possibly corresponds to TRBD1 (5 bases). This CDR3 comprises 14 residues. Germline V CDR1 and CDR2: SEHNR, FQNEAQ (reference sequence). V was cut by 0 bases and J by 0 bases, with 5 bases left in between. CDR3 nucleotide sequence: TGTGCCAGCAGCTTAGCACAGGCTAACTATGGCTACACCTTC. The encoded protein is CASSLAQANYGYTF.

This chain joins TRBV20-1 and TRBJ2-3; D call uncertain. This CDR3 is built from 9 residues. Deletions cut 8 bases from V and 8 bases from J, with 8 bases between. Germline-derived CDR1 and CDR2 are DFQATT and SNEGSKA (reference sequence). CDR3 in DNA: TGCAGTCCTCCGGGTACGCAGTATTTT. This translates into CSPPGTQYF.

This clonotype has only a few counts. This chain connects TRBV7-9 to TRBJ1-2; D unresolved. Deletions cut 5 bases from V and 2 bases from J, with 12 bases between. Per the germline V gene, CDR1 is SEHNR and CDR2 is FQNEAQ (reference sequence). CDR3 length: 14 amino acids. The CDR3 sequence: CASSNGWINYGYTF. CDR3 sequence (DNA): TGTGCCAGCAGCAATGGCTGGATCAACTATGGCTACACCTTC.

This clonotype came up a few times. The chain uses TRBV3-1 and TRBJ1-2; the D is unclear. The germline V gene encodes CDR1 LGHDT and CDR2 YNNKEL (reference sequence). The V end lost 8 bases, the J end lost 5 bases, and 9 bases lay between the germline ends. The CDR3 extends over 11 amino acids. The CDR3 region has the DNA TGTGCCAGCGGGAACCCTTATGGCTACACCTTC. This translates into CASGNPYGYTF.

This clonotype has a handful of counts. The DNA of the CDR3 is TGCAGCGTTGAAGATCGGGCGGGAGGCCACCTCTACGAGCAGTACTTC. Its protein is CSVEDRAGGHLYEQYF. This chain uses TRBV29-1 with TRBJ2-7; TRBD2 matches 8 bases. Germline V gene lookup returns CDR1 SQVTM and CDR2 ANQGSEA. Germline trimming cut 0 bases from V and 3 bases from J; bases unmatched to any gene: 10. CDR3 size: 16 residues.

V and J are TRBV4-1 and TRBJ1-2; D remains unclear. V lost 3 bases to trimming and J lost 2 bases, with 19 bases between them. CDR3 length: 17 amino acids. Germline loops: CDR1 MGHRA, CDR2 YSYEKL. CDR3 nucleotides: TGCGCCAGCAGCCAGCCAACTGCACCAAGGTTAAACTATGGCTACACCTTC. Its translation is CASSQPTAPRLNYGYTF.

In this sample, this clonotype turned up a few times. The V call is TRBV25-1, the J call TRBJ1-3; TRBD1 agrees at 7 bases. The CDR3 extends over 15 amino acids. J lost 2 bases, V lost 5 bases, and 6 bases had no gene match. The germline V gene encodes CDR1 MGHDK and CDR2 SYGVNS. CDR3 nucleotide sequence: TGTGCCAGCAGTCTCCAGGGGGGCACTGGAAACACCATATATTTT. It encodes CASSLQGGTGNTIYF.

V gene TRBV29-1 combines with J gene TRBJ2-1; D may be TRBD1 or TRBD2 (6 bases each). The CDR3 covers 16 residues. The germline gives CDR1 SQVTM, CDR2 ANQGSEA. V shed 4 bases and J shed 0 bases, with 16 bases lying between them. The DNA for the CDR3 is TGCAGCGTTGGGGTCGGGGGCCTACTCTCCTACAATGAGCAGTTCTTC. It codes for CSVGVGGLLSYNEQFF.

The chain couples TRBV7-2 to TRBJ2-7; 11 positions match TRBD2. Germline V lookup: CDR1 SGHTA, CDR2 FQGNSA. With V trimmed by 2 bases and J by 7 bases, 7 bases remained unmatched. The CDR3 has 15 amino acids. Written as DNA, the CDR3 is TGTGCCAGCAGCTTATTTAGCGGGGGGGCCAATGAGCAGTACTTC. Protein sequence: CASSLFSGGANEQYF.